The TCR beta chain described here comes from a study of blood T cell repertoires in COVID-19. Across the study: Samples of COVID-19 (acute and convalescent) were obtained from the United States, Italy and Spain. PBMCs, B-cell-depleted T cells, or T cells provided the cDNA or gDNA that made up the material.

The Seattle site enrolled patients during active infection and followed them longitudinally. Trimming removed 2 bases from V and 7 bases from J; junction bases left unmatched: 4. Germline V gives CDR1 LNHDA, CDR2 SQIVND (reference sequence). CDR3 size: 14 residues. Original handling: Estimates of nucleated cell counts were drawn from the amplification of reference gene primers. The assay was immunoSEQ multiplex PCR, and TCRdb's table has in-frame clones only and misses some. That table supplies the V and J calls and clone size; D and trimming were determined from the DNA. The sample has 410,000 or so clones; approximately 91% are singletons.

The sample was peripheral blood. The J gene is TRBJ2-1, the V gene TRBV19; 8 bases map to TRBD2. The source is a middle-aged woman with COVID-19, enrolled during active disease. CDR3: CASSIMASGNEQFF. The CDR3 DNA sequence: TGTGCCAGTAGTATAATGGCTAGCGGGAATGAGCAGTTCTTC. Looking up the rest from reference TRBV19 and TRBJ2-1 gives the full variable domain: DGGITQSPKYLFRKEGQNVTLSCEQNLNHDAMYWYRQDPGQGLRLIYYSQIVNDFQKGDIAEGYSVSREKKESFPLTVTSAQKNPTAFYLCASSIMASGNEQFFGPGTRLTVL.